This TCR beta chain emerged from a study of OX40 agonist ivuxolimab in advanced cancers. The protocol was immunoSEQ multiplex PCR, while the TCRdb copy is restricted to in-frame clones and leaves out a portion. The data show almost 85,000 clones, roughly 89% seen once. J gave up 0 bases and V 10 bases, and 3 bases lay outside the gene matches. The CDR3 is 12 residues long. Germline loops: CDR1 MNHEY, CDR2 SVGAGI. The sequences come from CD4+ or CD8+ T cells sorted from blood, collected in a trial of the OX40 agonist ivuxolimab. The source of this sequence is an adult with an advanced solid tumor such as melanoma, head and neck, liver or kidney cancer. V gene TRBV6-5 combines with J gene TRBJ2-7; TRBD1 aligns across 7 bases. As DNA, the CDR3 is TGTGCCACCAGGGGGAGCTCCTACGAGCAGTACTTC. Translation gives CATRGSSYEQYF.